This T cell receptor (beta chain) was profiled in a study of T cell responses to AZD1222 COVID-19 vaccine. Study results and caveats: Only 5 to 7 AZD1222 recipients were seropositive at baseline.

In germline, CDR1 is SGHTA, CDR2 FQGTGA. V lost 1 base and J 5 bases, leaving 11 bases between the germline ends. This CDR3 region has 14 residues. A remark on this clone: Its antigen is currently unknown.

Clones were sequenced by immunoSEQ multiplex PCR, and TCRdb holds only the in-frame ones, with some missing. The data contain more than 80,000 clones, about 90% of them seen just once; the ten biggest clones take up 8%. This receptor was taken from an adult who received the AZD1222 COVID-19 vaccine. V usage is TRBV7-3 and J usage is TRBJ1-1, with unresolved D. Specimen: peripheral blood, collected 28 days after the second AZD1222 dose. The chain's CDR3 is CASSLNFGDTEAFF. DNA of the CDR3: TGTGCCAGCAGCTTAAATTTTGGAGATACTGAAGCTTTCTTT.